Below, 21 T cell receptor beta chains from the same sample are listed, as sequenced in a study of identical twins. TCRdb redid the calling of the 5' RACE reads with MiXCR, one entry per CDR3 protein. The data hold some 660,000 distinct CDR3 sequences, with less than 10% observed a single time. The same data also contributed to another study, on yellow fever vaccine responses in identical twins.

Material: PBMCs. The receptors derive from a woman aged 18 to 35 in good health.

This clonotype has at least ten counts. CDR3 sequence: CATSDSNYRDTQYF. CDR3 bases: TGTGCCACCAGTGATTCGAACTACCGGGATACGCAGTATTTT. The chain has TRBV24-1 and TRBJ2-3; no clear D gene. Germline V gene sequence: CDR1 KGHDR, CDR2 SFDVKD. Trimming removed 2 bases at V and 6 bases at J, with 11 bases between. There are 14 residues in the CDR3.

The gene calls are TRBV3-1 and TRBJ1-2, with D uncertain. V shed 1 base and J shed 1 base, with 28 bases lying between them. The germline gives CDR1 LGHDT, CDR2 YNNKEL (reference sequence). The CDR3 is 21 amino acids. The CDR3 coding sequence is TGTGCCAGCAGCCAAGGATACCCGACCGGGGTGGCCGGACGGATTAACTATGGCTACACCTTC. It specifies CASSQGYPTGVAGRINYGYTF.

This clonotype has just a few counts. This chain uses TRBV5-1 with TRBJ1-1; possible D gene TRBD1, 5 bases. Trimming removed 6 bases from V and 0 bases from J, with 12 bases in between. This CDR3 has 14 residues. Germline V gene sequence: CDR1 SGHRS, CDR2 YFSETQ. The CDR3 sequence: CASKRMTVNTEAFF. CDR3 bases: TGCGCCAGCAAGAGGATGACAGTGAACACTGAAGCTTTCTTT.

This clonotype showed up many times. The DNA for the CDR3 is TGTGCCAGCAGGCAGGCCTACGAGCAGTACTTC. This gives the protein CASRQAYEQYF. This sequence joins TRBV5-5 and TRBJ2-7; D gene uncertain. Germline lookup yields CDR1 SGHKS and CDR2 YYEKEE (reference sequence). Deletions cut 5 bases from V and 2 bases from J, with 5 bases between. CDR3 length: 11 amino acids.

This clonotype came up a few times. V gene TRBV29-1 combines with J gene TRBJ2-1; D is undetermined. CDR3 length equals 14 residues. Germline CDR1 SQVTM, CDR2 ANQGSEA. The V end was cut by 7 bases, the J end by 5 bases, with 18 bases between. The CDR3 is CSARSPQGHNEQFF. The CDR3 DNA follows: TGCAGCGCTCGAAGCCCCCAAGGACACAATGAGCAGTTCTTC.

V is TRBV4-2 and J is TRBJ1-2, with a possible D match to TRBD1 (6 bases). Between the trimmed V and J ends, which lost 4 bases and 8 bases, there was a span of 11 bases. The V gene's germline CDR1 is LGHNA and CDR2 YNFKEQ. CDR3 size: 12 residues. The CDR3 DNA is TGTGCCAGCAGCCCGGGGACACGAGGCTACACCTTC. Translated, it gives CASSPGTRGYTF.

The CDR3 DNA is TGTGCCACCAGTGACCTAGCGGGGGGGCCGGCCGGGGAGCTGTTTTTT. Amino acid sequence: CATSDLAGGPAGELFF. The chain has TRBV24-1 and TRBJ2-2; TRBD2 agrees at 12 bases. The CDR3 spans 16 residues. Germline V lookup: CDR1 KGHDR, CDR2 SFDVKD. The V and J ends lost 4 bases and 6 bases, in that order; junction bases with no gene match: 5.

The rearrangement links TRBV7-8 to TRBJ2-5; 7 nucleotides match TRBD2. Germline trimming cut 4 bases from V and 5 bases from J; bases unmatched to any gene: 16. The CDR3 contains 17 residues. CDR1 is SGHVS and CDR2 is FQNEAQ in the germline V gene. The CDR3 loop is CASSSRTRNSLLETQYF. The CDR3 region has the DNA TGTGCCAGCAGCTCCCGGACTAGAAATTCTCTGCTGGAGACCCAGTACTTC.

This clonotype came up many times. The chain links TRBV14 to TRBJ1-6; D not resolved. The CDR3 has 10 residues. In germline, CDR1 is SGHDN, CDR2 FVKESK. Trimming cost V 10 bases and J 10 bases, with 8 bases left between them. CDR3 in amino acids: CATQVSPLHF. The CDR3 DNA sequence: TGTGCCACCCAGGTATCACCCCTCCACTTT.

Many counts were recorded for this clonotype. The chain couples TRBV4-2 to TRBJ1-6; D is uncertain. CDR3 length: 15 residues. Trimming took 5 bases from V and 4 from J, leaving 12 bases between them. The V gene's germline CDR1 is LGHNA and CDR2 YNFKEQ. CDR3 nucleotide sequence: TGTGCCAGCAGCACTGTCGGAGGTTATAATTCACCCCTCCACTTT. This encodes CASSTVGGYNSPLHF.

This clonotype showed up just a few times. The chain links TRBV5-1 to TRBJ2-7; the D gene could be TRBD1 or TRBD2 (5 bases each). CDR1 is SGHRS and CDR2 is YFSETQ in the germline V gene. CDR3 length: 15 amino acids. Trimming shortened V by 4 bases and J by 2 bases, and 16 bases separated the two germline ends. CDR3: CASSPGPTAPYEQYF. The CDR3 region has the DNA TGCGCCAGCAGCCCGGGACCGACTGCCCCCTACGAGCAGTACTTC.

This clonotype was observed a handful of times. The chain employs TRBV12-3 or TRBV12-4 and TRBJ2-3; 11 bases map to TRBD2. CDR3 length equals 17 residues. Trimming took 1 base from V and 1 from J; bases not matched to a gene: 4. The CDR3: CASSLEMGLAGTDTQYF. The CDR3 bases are TGTGCCAGCAGTTTAGAAATGGGACTAGCGGGCACAGATACGCAGTATTTT.

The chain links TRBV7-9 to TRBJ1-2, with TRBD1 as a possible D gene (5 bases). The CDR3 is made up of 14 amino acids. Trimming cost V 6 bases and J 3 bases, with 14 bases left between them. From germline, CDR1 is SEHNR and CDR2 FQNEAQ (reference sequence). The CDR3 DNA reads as TGTGCCAGCAGACCACCATGGGGCGACTATGGCTACACCTTC. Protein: CASRPPWGDYGYTF.

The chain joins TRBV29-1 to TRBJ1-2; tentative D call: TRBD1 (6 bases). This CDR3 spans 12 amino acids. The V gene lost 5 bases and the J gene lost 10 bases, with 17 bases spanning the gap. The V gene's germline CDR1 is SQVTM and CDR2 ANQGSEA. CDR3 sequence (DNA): TGCAGCGTTTACCAGGGGCAGGGGATCTACACCTTC. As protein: CSVYQGQGIYTF.

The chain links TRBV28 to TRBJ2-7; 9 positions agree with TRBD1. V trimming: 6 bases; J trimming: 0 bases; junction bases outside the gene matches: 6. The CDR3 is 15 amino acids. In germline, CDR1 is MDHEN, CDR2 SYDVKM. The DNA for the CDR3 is TGTGCCAGCAGCAAAGGGACAGGGAGCTCCTACGAGCAGTACTTC. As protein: CASSKGTGSSYEQYF. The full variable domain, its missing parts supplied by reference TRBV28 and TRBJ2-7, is DVKVTQSSRYLVKRTGEKVFLECVQDMDHENMFWYRQDPGLGLRLIYFSYDVKMKEKGDIPEGYSVSREKKERFSLILESASTNQTSMYLCASSKGTGSSYEQYFGPGTRLTVT.

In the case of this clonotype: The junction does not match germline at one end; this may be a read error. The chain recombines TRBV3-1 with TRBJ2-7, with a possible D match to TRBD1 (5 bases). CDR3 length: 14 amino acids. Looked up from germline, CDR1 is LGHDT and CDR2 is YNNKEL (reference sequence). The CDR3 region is CASSQEGQGYGQYF. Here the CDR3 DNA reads TGTGCCAGCAGCCAAGAAGGGCAGGGCTACGGGCAGTACTTC.

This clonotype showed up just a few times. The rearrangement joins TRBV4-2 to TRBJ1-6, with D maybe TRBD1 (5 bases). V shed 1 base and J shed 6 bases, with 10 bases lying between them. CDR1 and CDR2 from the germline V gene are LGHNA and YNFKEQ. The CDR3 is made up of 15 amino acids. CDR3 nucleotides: TGTGCCAGCAGCCAAGGGGAAGGGACTAATTCACCCCTCCACTTT. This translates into CASSQGEGTNSPLHF.

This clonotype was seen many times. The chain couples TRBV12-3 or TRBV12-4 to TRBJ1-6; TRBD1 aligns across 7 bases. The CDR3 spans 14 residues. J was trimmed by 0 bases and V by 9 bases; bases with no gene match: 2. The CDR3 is CASNRGSYNSPLHF. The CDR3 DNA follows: TGTGCCAGTAACAGGGGCTCCTATAATTCACCCCTCCACTTT.

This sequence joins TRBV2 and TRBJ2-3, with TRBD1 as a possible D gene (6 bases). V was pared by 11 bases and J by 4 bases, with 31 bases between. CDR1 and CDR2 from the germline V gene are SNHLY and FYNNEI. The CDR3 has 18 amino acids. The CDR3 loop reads CALSLRQGFRGRADTQYF. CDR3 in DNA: TGTGCCCTCAGTTTGAGGCAGGGGTTCAGGGGTCGAGCAGATACGCAGTATTTT. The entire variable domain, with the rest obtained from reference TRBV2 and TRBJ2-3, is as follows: EPEVTQTPSHQVTQMGQEVILRCVPISNHLYFYWYRQILGQKVEFLVSFYNNEISEKSEIFDDQFSVERPDGSNFTLKIRSTKLEDSAMYFCALSLRQGFRGRADTQYFGPGTRLTVL.

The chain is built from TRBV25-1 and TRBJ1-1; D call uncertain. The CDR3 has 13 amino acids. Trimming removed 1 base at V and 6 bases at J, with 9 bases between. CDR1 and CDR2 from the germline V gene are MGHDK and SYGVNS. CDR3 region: CASSEFLSPEAFF. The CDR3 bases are TGTGCCAGCAGTGAATTTCTTAGTCCTGAAGCTTTCTTT.

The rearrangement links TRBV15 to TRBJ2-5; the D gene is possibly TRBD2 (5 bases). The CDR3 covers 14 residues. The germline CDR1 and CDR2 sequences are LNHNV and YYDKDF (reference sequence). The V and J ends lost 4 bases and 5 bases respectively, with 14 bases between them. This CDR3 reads CATSMVAGGETQYF. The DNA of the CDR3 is TGTGCCACCAGCATGGTCGCGGGTGGGGAGACCCAGTACTTC.